Each of the 9 T cell receptor beta chains below was sequenced from the same sample in a study of CD8 T cells in Susac syndrome. After extraction with the RNeasy kit, roughly 0.5 to 1 ug of the RNA was reverse transcribed using random hexamers. TCRdb re-called the immunoSEQ multiplex PCR reads with MiXCR, one entry per CDR3 protein. This table holds around 180,000 distinct CDR3 sequences, about 94% found once. Sequencing was done on a sample of CD4+ T cells from PBMCs. The receptors were gathered from a human donor with multiple sclerosis.

The chain uses TRBV3-1 and TRBJ1-4; no clear D. The CDR3 length is 12 residues. Germline lookup yields CDR1 LGHDT and CDR2 YNNKEL (reference sequence). V gave up 1 base and J gave up 6 bases, with 3 bases separating them. DNA of the CDR3: TGTGCCAGCAGCCAAGCTCATGAAAAACTGTTTTTT. This translates into CASSQAHEKLFF.

The rearrangement joins TRBV2 to TRBJ1-5; 7 bases align to TRBD1. The CDR3 contains 15 residues. Germline CDR1 reads SNHLY; CDR2 reads FYNNEI. The V gene end was trimmed by 5 bases and the J gene end by 1 base; junction bases not matched to a gene: 5. The DNA for the CDR3 is TGTGCCAGCAGTCAACAGGGGAGGAGCAATCAGCCCCAGCATTTT. Protein sequence: CASSQQGRSNQPQHF.

Only one count was recorded for this clonotype. This chain links TRBV28 with TRBJ1-1; D unclear. The ends were cut back, 5 bases at V and 1 base at J, with 14 bases in the middle. Germline V gene data show CDR1 as MDHEN and CDR2 as SYDVKM. The CDR3 spans 15 residues. DNA of the CDR3: TGTGCCAGCAGTGCCCGCCCATGGAGGAACACTGAAGCTTTCTTT. This encodes CASSARPWRNTEAFF.

The genes are TRBV28 and TRBJ2-7, with D unclear. Germline V gene sequence: CDR1 MDHEN, CDR2 SYDVKM. The CDR3 consists of 12 residues. Deletions cut 8 bases from V and 2 bases from J, with 10 bases between. The CDR3 loop is CASLGSTYEQYF. In nucleotides, the CDR3 is TGTGCCAGCTTGGGCAGTACCTACGAGCAGTACTTC.

This chain connects TRBV6-5 to TRBJ1-1; unclear D gene. Germline CDR1 is MNHEY and CDR2 is SVGAGI. V lost 0 bases, J lost 5 bases, and 7 bases lay in between. CDR3 length: 13 amino acids. The CDR3 DNA reads TGTGCCAGCAGTTACTCTCCGGGGACTGAAGCTTTCTTT. Protein sequence: CASSYSPGTEAFF.

This chain links TRBV18 with TRBJ1-1, with unresolved D. The CDR3 is made up of 15 amino acids. The V gene lost 2 bases and the J gene lost 0 bases, with 10 bases spanning the gap. CDR1 and CDR2 from the germline V gene are KGHSH and LQKENI. The CDR3 protein is CASSPSNGMNTEAFF. CDR3 bases: TGTGCCAGCTCACCATCTAACGGCATGAACACTGAAGCTTTCTTT.

The gene calls are TRBV5-1 and TRBJ2-7; D is possibly TRBD1 (5 bases). Per the germline V gene, CDR1 is SGHRS and CDR2 is YFSETQ. The CDR3 runs to 14 residues. V shed 0 bases and J shed 3 bases, with 10 bases lying between them. The CDR3 reads CASSLGQGIYEQYF. As DNA, the CDR3 is TGCGCCAGCAGCTTGGGGCAGGGAATCTACGAGCAGTACTTC.

This rearrangement joins TRBV7-9 to TRBJ1-1, with D possibly being TRBD1 (5 bases). V was cut by 1 base and J by 7 bases, with 16 bases left in between. The CDR3 is made up of 15 amino acids. Looked up from germline, CDR1 is SEHNR and CDR2 is FQNEAQ (reference sequence). The CDR3: CASSLVSGRISEAFF. CDR3 coding DNA: TGTGCCAGCAGCTTAGTGTCAGGGCGTATCAGTGAAGCTTTCTTT.

This chain uses TRBV4-2 with TRBJ2-2; possible D gene TRBD2, 5 bases. In germline, CDR1 is LGHNA, CDR2 YNFKEQ. V was shortened by 0 bases and J by 3 bases, with 8 bases between the two germline ends. The CDR3 has 15 amino acids. CDR3 nucleotide sequence: TGTGCCAGCAGCCAAGATCGGACTTACACCGGGGAGCTGTTTTTT. Its translation is CASSQDRTYTGELFF.